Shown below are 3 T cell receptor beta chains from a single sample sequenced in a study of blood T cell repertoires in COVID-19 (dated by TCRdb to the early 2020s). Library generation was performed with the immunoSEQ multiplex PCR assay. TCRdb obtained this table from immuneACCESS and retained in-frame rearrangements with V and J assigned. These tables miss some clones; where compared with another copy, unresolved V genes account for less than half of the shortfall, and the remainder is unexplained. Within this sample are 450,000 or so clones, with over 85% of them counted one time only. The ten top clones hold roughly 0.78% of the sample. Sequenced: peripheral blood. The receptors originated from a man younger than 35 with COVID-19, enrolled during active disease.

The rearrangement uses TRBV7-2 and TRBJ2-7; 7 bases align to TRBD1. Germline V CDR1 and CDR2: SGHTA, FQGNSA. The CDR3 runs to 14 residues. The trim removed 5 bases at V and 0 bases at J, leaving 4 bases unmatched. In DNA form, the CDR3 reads TGTGCCAGCAGCCCGACAGGGACCTCCTACGAGCAGTACTTC. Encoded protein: CASSPTGTSYEQYF.

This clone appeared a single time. In DNA, the CDR3 is TGTGCCAGCTCCACATTCCGACAGGGTACCGGCGGGGAGCTGTTTTTT. Residues: CASSTFRQGTGGELFF. The chain recombines TRBV18 with TRBJ2-2, with 7 bases that match TRBD1. Trimming cost V 6 bases and J 7 bases; bases outside gene matches: 14. The CDR3 is 16 residues long. Germline V gene data show CDR1 as KGHSH and CDR2 as LQKENI. Filled out from reference TRBV18 and TRBJ2-2, the complete variable domain reads NAGVMQNPRHLVRRRGQEARLRCSPMKGHSHVYWYRQLPEEGLKFMVYLQKENIIDESGMPKERFSAEFPKEGPSILRIQQVVRGDSAAYFCASSTFRQGTGGELFFGEGSRLTVL.

The CDR3 here is CASSSTGHEQFF. Here the CDR3 DNA reads TGTGCCAGCAGCTCCACAGGCCATGAGCAGTTCTTC. The V call is TRBV11-2, the J call TRBJ2-1; possible D gene TRBD1, 5 bases. Deletions cut 4 bases from V and 8 bases from J, with 9 bases between. Per germline, CDR1 SGHAT and CDR2 FQNNGV. The CDR3 has 12 amino acids.